What follows is one TCR beta chain and its context. These data belong to a study of cytomegalovirus exposure and HLA in healthy donors. Germline loops: CDR1 SEHNR, CDR2 FQNEAQ (reference sequence). V was cut by 5 bases and J by 5 bases, with 15 bases left in between. The CDR3 is 15 amino acids. Assay used: immunoSEQ multiplex PCR; TCRdb lists only in-frame clones, some missing. The top ten clones hold about 0.96% of a sample with some 310,000 clones, roughly 90% of them seen once. This TCR was sampled from a man aged 25-45 years in good health and CMV-seronegative. The sample was PBMCs. The chain is built from TRBV7-9 and TRBJ2-2; weak D call: TRBD2 (5 bases). Here the CDR3 DNA reads TGTGCCAGCAGCGCGGACTTCCTTCTAACCGGGGAGCTGTTTTTT. Its translation: CASSADFLLTGELFF. Combining the CDR3 with reference TRBV7-9 and TRBJ2-2 gives the whole variable domain DTGVSQNPRHKITKRGQNVTFRCDPISEHNRLYWYRQTLGQGPEFLTYFQNEAQLEKSRLLSDRFSAERPKGSFSTLEIQRTEQGDSAMYLCASSADFLLTGELFFGEGSRLTVL.